The entry that follows covers one T cell receptor beta chain sequence. As yet, its antigen is unknown. The data were obtained in a study of cytomegalovirus exposure and HLA in healthy donors. General study findings and limits: Donor immune exposure was known only as CMV serostatus. In a later analysis, several top co-occurrence clusters appeared linked to parvovirus B19, influenza, CMV and Epstein-Barr virus. A highly shared variant cluster was judged a likely technical artifact.

The PCR had 60 Vbeta and 13 Jbeta primers. Method: immunoSEQ multiplex PCR; TCRdb's copy keeps in-frame clones and lacks some. Of around 58,000 clones in the sample, 65% to 80% are singletons; the top ten hold 2.5%. V gave up 1 base and J gave up 5 bases, with 12 bases separating them. Germline loops: CDR1 SGHRS, CDR2 YFSETQ. The CDR3 runs 15 residues. The source is a female donor in good health and CMV-seronegative. J is TRBJ2-2 and V is TRBV5-1, with TRBD1 as a possible D gene (8 bases). Specimen: PBMCs. The CDR3 spells CASSLTGGATGELFF. The CDR3 nucleotides read TGCGCCAGCAGCTTGACAGGGGGGGCGACCGGGGAGCTGTTTTTT.